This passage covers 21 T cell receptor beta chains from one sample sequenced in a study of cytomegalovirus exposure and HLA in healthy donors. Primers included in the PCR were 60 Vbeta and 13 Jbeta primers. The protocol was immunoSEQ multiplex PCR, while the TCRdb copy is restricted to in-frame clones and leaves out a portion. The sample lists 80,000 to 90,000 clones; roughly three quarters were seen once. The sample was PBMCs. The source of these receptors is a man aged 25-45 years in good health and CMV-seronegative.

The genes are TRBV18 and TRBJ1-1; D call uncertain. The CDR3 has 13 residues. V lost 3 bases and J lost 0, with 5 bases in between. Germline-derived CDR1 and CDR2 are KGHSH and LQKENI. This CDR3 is CASSPSLNTEAFF. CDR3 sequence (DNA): TGTGCCAGCTCACCTTCATTGAACACTGAAGCTTTCTTT.

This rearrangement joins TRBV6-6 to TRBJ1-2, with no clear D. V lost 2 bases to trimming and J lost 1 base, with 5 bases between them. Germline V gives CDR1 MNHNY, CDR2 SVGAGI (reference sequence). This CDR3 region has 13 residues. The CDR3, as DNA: TGTGCCAGCAGTTACGAGGTTAACTATGGCTACACCTTC. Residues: CASSYEVNYGYTF.

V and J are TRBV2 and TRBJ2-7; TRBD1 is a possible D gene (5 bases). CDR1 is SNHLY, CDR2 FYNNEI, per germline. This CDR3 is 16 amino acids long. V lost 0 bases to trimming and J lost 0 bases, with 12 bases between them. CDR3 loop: CASSEAQGDSSYEQYF. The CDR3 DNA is TGTGCCAGCAGTGAAGCGCAAGGGGATAGCTCCTACGAGCAGTACTTC.

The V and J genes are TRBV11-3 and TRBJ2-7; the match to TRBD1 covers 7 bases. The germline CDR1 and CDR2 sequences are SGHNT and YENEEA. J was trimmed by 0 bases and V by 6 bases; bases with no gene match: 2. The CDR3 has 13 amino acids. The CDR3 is CASRDRASYEQYF. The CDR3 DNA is TGTGCCAGCAGAGACAGGGCCTCCTACGAGCAGTACTTC.

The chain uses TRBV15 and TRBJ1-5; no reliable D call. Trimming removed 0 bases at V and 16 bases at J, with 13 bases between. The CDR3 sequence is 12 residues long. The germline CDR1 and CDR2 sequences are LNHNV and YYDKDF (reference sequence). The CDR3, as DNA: TGTGCCACCAGCAGAGATTTCCGGGATCAACATTTT. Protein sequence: CATSRDFRDQHF.

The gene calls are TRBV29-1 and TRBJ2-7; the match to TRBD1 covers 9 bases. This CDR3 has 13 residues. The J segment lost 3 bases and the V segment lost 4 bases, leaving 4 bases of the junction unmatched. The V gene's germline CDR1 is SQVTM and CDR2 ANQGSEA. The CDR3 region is CSVAGQGIYEQYF. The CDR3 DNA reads TGCAGCGTTGCGGGACAGGGTATCTACGAGCAGTACTTC.

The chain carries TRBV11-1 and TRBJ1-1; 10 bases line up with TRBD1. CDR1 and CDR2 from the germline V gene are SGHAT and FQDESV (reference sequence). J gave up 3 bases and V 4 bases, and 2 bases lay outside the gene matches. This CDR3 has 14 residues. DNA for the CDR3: TGTGCCAGCAGCTGGGACAGGGGAGACACTGAAGCTTTCTTT. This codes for CASSWDRGDTEAFF.

The CDR3 coding sequence is TGTGCCACCCCCGGGACACCGGACACTGAAGCTTTCTTT. It translates to CATPGTPDTEAFF. The chain employs TRBV2 and TRBJ1-1, with a weak D call TRBD1 (6 bases). The length of the CDR3 is 13 residues. Germline-derived CDR1 and CDR2 are SNHLY and FYNNEI. V was cut by 10 bases and J by 3 bases, with 15 bases left in between.

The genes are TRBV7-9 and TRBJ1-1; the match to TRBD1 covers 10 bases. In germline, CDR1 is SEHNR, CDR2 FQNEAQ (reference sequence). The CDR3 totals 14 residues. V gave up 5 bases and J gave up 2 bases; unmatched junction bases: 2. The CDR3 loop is CASSKTGGNTEAFF. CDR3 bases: TGTGCCAGCAGCAAGACAGGGGGCAACACTGAAGCTTTCTTT.

The CDR3 is CASSSTGTGGVHTF. DNA for the CDR3: TGTGCCAGCAGTAGCACCGGGACAGGGGGCGTCCACACCTTC. The chain has TRBV27 and TRBJ1-2; 12 bases line up with TRBD1. The CDR3 totals 14 residues. Looked up from germline, CDR1 is MNHEY and CDR2 is SMNVEV (reference sequence). Trimming removed 5 bases from V and 12 bases from J; junction bases left unmatched: 10.

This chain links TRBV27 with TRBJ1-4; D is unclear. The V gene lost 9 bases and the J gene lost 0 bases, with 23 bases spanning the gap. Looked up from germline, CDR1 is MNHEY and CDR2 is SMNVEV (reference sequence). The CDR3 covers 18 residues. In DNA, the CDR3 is TGTGCCAGTACAGCTCATCCGGCACACGTTGCAACTAATGAAAAACTGTTTTTT. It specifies CASTAHPAHVATNEKLFF.

The CDR3 here is CATSRAGTGVHEQYF. The CDR3 bases are TGTGCCACCAGCAGAGCCGGGACAGGGGTCCACGAGCAGTACTTC. This chain joins TRBV15 and TRBJ2-7; TRBD1 matches 10 bases. J was trimmed by 5 bases and V by 1 base; bases with no gene match: 5. This CDR3 has 15 amino acids. CDR1 is LNHNV, CDR2 YYDKDF, per germline (reference sequence).

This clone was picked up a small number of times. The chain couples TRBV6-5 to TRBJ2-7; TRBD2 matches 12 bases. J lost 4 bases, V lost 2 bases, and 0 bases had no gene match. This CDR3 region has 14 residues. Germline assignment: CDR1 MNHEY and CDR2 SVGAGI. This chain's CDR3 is CASSYGTSGYEQYF. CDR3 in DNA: TGTGCCAGCAGTTACGGGACTAGCGGGTACGAGCAGTACTTC.

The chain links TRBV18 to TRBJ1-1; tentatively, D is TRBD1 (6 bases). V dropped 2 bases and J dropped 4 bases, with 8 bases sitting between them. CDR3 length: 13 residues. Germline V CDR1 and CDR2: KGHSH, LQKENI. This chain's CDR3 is CASSPNRATEAFF. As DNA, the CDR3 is TGTGCCAGCTCACCAAACAGGGCCACTGAAGCTTTCTTT.

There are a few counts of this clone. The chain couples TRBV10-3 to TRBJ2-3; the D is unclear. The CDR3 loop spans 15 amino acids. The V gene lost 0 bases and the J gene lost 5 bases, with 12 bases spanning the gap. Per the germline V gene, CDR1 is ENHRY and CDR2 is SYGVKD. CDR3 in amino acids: CAISESRARGDTQYF. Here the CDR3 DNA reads TGTGCCATCAGTGAGTCTAGAGCCCGCGGAGATACGCAGTATTTT.

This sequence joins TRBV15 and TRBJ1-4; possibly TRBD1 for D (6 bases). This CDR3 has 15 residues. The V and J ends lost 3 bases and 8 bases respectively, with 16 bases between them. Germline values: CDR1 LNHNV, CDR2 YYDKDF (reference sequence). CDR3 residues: CATSRSNRVDEKLFF. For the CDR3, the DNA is TGTGCCACCAGCAGGTCGAACAGGGTTGACGAAAAACTGTTTTTT.

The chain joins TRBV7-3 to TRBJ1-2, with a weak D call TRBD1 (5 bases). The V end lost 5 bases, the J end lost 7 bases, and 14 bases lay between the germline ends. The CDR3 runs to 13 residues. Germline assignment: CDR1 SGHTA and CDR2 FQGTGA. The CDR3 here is CASSNSQGGGYTF. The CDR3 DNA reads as TGTGCCAGCAGCAACAGTCAGGGTGGTGGCTACACCTTC.

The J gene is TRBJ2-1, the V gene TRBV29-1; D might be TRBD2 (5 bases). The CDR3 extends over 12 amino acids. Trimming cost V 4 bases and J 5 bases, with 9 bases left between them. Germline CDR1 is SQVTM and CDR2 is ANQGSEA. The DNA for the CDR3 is TGCAGCGTTGGTAGCGCCGACAATGAGCAGTTCTTC. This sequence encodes CSVGSADNEQFF.

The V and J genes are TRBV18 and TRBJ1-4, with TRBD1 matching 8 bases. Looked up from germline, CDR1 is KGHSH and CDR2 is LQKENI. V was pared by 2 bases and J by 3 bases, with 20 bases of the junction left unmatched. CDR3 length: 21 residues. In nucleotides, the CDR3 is TGTGCCAGCTCACCAGTCTTCGCAGGGGGCGGCGAGCTGAGGGCTAATGAAAAACTGTTTTTT. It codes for CASSPVFAGGGELRANEKLFF. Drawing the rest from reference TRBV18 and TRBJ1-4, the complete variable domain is NAGVMQNPRHLVRRRGQEARLRCSPMKGHSHVYWYRQLPEEGLKFMVYLQKENIIDESGMPKERFSAEFPKEGPSILRIQQVVRGDSAAYFCASSPVFAGGGELRANEKLFFGSGTQLSVL.

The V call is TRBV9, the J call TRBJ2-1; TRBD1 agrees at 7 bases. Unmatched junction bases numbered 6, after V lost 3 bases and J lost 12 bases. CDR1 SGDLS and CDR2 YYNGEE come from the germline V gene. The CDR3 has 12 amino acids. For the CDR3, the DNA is TGTGCCAGCAGCGGACAGGGCCGAGGGCAGTTCTTC. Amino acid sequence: CASSGQGRGQFF.

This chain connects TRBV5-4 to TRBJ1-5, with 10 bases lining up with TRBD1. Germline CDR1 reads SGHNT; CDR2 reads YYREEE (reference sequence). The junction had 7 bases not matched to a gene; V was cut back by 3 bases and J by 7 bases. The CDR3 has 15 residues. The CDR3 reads CASSSDRGPEQPQHF. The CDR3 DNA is TGTGCCAGCAGCTCCGACAGGGGGCCGGAGCAGCCCCAGCATTTT. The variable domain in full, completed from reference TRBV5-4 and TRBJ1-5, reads ETGVTQSPTHLIKTRGQQVTLRCSSQSGHNTVSWYQQALGQGPQFIFQYYREEENGRGNFPPRFSGLQFPNYSSELNVNALELDDSALYLCASSSDRGPEQPQHFGDGTRLSIL.